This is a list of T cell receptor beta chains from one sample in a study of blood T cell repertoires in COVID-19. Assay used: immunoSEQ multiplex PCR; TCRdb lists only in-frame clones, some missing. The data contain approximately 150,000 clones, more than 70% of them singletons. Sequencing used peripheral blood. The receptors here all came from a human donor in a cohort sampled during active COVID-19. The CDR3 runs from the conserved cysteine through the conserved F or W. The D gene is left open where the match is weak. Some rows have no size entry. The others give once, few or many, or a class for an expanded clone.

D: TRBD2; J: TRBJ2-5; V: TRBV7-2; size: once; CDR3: CASSSRLAGGQETQYF; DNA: TGTGCCAGCAGCTCAAGACTAGCGGGGGGGCAAGAGACCCAGTACTTC
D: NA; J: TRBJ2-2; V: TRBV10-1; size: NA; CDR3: CASSRGTSTGELFF; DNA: TGCGCCAGTTCACGGGGTACGAGCACCGGGGAGCTGTTTTTT
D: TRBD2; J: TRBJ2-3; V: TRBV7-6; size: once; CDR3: CASSLAGGVDTQYF; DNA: TGTGCCAGCAGCTTAGCTGGGGGGGTAGATACGCAGTATTTT
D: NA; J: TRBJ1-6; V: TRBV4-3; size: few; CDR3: CASSQVHDSPLHF; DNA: TGCGCCAGCAGCCAAGTCCATGATTCACCCCTCCACTTT
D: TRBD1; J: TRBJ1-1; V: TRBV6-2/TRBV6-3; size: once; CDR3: CASSYSTWGRTGSFESEAFF; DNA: TGTGCCAGCAGTTACTCGACTTGGGGGCGGACAGGGAGTTTCGAATCTGAAGCTTTCTTT
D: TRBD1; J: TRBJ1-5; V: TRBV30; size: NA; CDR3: CAWSPTGKQPQHF; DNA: TGTGCCTGGAGCCCGACAGGGAAACAGCCCCAGCATTTT
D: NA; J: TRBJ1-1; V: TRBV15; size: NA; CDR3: CATSRDSGVSTEAFF; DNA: TGTGCCACCAGCAGAGATAGCGGCGTGAGCACTGAAGCTTTCTTT
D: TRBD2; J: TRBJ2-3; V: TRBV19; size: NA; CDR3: CASSDPGLAGTTDTQYF; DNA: TGTGCCAGTAGTGACCCTGGACTAGCGGGGACCACAGATACGCAGTATTTT
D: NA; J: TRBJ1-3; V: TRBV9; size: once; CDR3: CASSVETSGNTIYF; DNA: TGTGCCAGCAGCGTAGAGACTTCTGGAAACACCATATATTTT
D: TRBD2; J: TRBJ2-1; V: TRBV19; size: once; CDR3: CASTSSGGALYNEQFF; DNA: TGTGCCAGTACCTCTAGCGGGGGGGCTTTATACAATGAGCAGTTCTTC
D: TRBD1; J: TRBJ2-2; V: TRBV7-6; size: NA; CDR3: CASSRRQGANTGELFF; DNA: TGTGCCAGCAGCCGCCGACAGGGTGCGAACACCGGGGAGCTGTTTTTT
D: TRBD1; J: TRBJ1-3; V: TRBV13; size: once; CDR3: CASSIHRDRDISGNTIYF; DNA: TGTGCCAGCAGCATACACCGGGACAGGGACATCTCTGGAAACACCATATATTTT
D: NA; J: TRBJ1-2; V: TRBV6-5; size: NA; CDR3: CASSFGASGRGGYTF; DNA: TGTGCCAGCAGTTTCGGAGCCTCAGGGAGGGGAGGCTACACCTTC
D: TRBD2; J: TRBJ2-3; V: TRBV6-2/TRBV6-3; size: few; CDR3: CASSRTLAGGPDTQYF; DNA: TGTGCCAGCAGTAGAACCCTAGCGGGGGGGCCAGATACGCAGTATTTT
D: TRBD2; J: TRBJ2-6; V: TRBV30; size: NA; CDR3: CAWMRGGLAGANVLTF; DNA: TGTGCCTGGATGCGGGGGGGGCTAGCTGGGGCCAACGTCCTGACTTTC
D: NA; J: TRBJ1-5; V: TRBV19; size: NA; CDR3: CASSIPPDQPQHF; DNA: TGTGCCAGTAGTATACCCCCGGATCAGCCCCAGCATTTT
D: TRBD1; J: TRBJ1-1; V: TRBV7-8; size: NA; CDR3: CASSVPTGGVGTEAFF; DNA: TGTGCCAGCAGCGTGCCGACAGGGGGCGTTGGCACTGAAGCTTTCTTT
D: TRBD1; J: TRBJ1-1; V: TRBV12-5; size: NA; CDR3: CASGFDRANTEAFF; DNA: TGTGCTAGTGGTTTTGACAGGGCCAACACTGAAGCTTTCTTT
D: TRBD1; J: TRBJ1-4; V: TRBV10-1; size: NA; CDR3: CASSRDRAEKLFF; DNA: TGCGCCAGCAGTCGGGACAGGGCGGAAAAACTGTTTTTT
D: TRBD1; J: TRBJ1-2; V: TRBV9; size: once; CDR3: CASSDRGRGGYTF; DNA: TGTGCCAGCAGCGACAGGGGGCGCGGCGGCTACACCTTC
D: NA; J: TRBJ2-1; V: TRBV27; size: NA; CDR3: CASSRPGESSYNEQFF; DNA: TGTGCCAGCAGTCGTCCGGGGGAAAGCTCCTACAATGAGCAGTTCTTC
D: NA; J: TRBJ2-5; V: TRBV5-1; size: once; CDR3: CASSLEGLQETQYF; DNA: TGCGCCAGCAGCTTGGAAGGACTACAAGAGACCCAGTACTTC
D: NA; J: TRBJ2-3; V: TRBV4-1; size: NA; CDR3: CASSLQDHIDTQYF; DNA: TGCGCCAGCAGCCTTCAGGATCACATCGATACGCAGTATTTT
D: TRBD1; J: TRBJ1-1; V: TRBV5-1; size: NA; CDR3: CASSLEGTGSTEAFF; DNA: TGCGCCAGCAGCTTGGAGGGGACAGGAAGCACTGAAGCTTTCTTT
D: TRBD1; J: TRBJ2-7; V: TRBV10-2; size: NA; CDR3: CASRETGVGEQYF; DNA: TGCGCCAGCAGGGAGACAGGGGTAGGCGAGCAGTACTTC
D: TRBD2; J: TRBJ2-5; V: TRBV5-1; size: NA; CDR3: CASSLGPSGDQETQYF; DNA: TGCGCCAGCAGCTTGGGCCCTAGCGGAGACCAAGAGACCCAGTACTTC
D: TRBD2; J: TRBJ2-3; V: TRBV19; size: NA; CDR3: CASSLRVGGSTDTQYF; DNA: TGTGCCAGTAGTCTCAGGGTGGGGGGGAGCACAGATACGCAGTATTTT
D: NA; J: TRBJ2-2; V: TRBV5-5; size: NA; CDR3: CASSLGARNTGELFF; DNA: TGTGCCAGCAGCTTAGGGGCACGAAACACCGGGGAGCTGTTTTTT
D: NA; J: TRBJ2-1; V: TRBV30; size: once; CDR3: CAWSVRGEQFF; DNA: TGTGCCTGGAGTGTAAGGGGTGAGCAGTTCTTC
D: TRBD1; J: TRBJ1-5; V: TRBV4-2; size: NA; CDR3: CASSPGQGPGNQPQHF; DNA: TGTGCCAGCAGCCCAGGACAGGGGCCGGGTAATCAGCCCCAGCATTTT
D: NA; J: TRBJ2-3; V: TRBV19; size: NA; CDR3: CASSLTNADTQYF; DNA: TGTGCCAGTTCCCTCACCAATGCGGATACGCAGTATTTT
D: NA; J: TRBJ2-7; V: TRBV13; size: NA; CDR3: CASSSFGSRGKTAHEQYF; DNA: TGTGCCAGCAGCTCCTTCGGGTCCAGGGGCAAAACCGCCCACGAGCAGTACTTC
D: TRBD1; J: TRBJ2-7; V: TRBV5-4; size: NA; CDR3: CASSLSLGQDEQYF; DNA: TGTGCCAGCAGCTTATCGCTCGGACAGGACGAGCAGTACTTC
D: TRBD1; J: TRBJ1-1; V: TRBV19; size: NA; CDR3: CASSIGGGFSTEAFF; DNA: TGTGCCAGTAGTATAGGAGGGGGCTTCTCGACTGAAGCTTTCTTT
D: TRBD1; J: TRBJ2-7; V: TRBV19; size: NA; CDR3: CASSRDRASYEQYF; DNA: TGTGCCAGCAGCCGGGACAGGGCCTCCTACGAGCAGTACTTC
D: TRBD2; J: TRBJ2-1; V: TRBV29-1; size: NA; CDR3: CSGTGGRRNEQFF; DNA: TGCAGCGGAACGGGGGGGCGGCGCAATGAGCAGTTCTTC
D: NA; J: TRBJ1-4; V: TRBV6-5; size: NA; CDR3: CASSYRSGEKLFF; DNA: TGTGCCAGCAGTTACAGGTCAGGTGAAAAACTGTTTTTT